This TCR beta chain was obtained from a study of monozygotic twins with inflammatory bowel disease. Using the 5' RACE reads, TCRdb records one entry per CDR3 protein without DNA. The listing records 330,000 or so distinct CDR3 sequences. Collection yielded 2 to 3 ml of blood per donor. The CDR3 runs 14 residues. Germline CDR1 KGHSH, CDR2 LQKENI. The origin of this receptor is a human donor with ulcerative colitis or Crohn's disease, or a healthy co-twin of an affected twin (not recorded which). The V and J genes are TRBV18 and TRBJ1-1. The source material was blood. CDR3 residues: CASSPQQEDTEAFF. The complete variable domain, with remaining parts taken from reference TRBV18 and TRBJ1-1, reads NAGVMQNPRHLVRRRGQEARLRCSPMKGHSHVYWYRQLPEEGLKFMVYLQKENIIDESGMPKERFSAEFPKEGPSILRIQQVVRGDSAAYFCASSPQQEDTEAFFGQGTRLTVV.